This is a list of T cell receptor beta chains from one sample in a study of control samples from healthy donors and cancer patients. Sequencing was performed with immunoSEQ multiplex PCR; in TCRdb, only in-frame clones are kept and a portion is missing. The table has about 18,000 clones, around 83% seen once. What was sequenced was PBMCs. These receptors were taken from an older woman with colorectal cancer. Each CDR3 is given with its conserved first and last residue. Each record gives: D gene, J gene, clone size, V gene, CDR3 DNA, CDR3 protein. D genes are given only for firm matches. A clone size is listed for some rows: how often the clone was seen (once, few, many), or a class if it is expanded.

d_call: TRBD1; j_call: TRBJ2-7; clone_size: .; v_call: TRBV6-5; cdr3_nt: TGTGCCAGCAGTCCCGCGGGACAGGCCCCCGAGCAGTACTTC; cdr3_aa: CASSPAGQAPEQYF
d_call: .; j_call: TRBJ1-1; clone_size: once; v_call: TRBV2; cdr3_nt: TGTGCCAGCAGTGAGCGCTTTAAGGGAGCTTTCTTT; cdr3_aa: CASSERFKGAFF
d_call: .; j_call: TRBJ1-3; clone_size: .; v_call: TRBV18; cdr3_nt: TGTGCCAGCTCACCGGGGCAGGCCTCTGGAAACACCATATATTTT; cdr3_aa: CASSPGQASGNTIYF
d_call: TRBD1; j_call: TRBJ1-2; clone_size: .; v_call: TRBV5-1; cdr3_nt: TGCGCCAGCAGCTTGGAGTCAGGGGGAGGCAATGGCTACACCTTC; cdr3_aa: CASSLESGGGNGYTF
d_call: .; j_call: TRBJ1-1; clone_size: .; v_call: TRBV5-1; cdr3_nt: TGCGCCAGCAGCTTTGGGGGCAGCCAAAACACTGAAGCTTTCTTT; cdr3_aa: CASSFGGSQNTEAFF
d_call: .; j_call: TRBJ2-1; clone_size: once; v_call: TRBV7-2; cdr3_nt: TGTGCCAGCAGCTTATTCGAGTTCAATGAGCAGTTCTTC; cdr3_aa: CASSLFEFNEQFF
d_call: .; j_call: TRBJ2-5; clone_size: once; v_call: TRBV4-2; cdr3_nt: TGTGCCAGCAGCTGGGGACTTCGGGAGACCCAGTACTTC; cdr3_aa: CASSWGLRETQYF
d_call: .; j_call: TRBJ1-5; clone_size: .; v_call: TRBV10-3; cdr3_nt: TGTGCCATCAGTCCCGTCGGTAGCAATCAGCCCCAGCATTTT; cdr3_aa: CAISPVGSNQPQHF
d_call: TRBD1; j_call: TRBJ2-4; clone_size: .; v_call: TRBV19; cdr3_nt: TGTGCCAGTAGCCCAGGGGGCGCAGGCATTCAGTACTTC; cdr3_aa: CASSPGGAGIQYF
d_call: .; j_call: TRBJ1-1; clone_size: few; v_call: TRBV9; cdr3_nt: TGTGCCAGCAGCGGGTACAGGGCAGGCACTGAAGCTTTCTTT; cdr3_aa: CASSGYRAGTEAFF
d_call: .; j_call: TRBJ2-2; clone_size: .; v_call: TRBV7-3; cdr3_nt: TGTGCCAGCAGCTCGCGGGTGGGTGCTGCTGGCGGGGAGCTGTTTTTT; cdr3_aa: CASSSRVGAAGGELFF
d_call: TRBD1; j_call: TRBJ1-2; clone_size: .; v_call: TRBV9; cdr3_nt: TGTGCCAGCAGCGCCAGACAGGGCTTGAATGGCTACACCTTC; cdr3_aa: CASSARQGLNGYTF
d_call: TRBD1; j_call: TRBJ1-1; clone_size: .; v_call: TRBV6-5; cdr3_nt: TGTGCCAGCAGTAGGGACAGCACTGAAGCTTTCTTT; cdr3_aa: CASSRDSTEAFF
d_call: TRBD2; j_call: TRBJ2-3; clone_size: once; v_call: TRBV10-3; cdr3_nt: TGTGCCATCAGTGAAGGAGCGGGGCGATACACAGATACGCAGTATTTT; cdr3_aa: CAISEGAGRYTDTQYF
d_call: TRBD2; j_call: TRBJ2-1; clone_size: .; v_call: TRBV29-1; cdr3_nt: TGCAGCGTTGAAGATAAGGCGGGACTAGCGGGGGGTTACTCCTACAATGAGCAGTTCTTC; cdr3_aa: CSVEDKAGLAGGYSYNEQFF
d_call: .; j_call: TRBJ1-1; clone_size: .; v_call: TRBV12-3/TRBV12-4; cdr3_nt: TGTGCCAGCAGTTTATTCTCGAACACTGAAGCTTTCTTT; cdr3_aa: CASSLFSNTEAFF
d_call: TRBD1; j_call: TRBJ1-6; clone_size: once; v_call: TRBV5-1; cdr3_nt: TGCGCCAGCAGCACGACCGGGACAGGGGTTACTCCCCTCCACTTT; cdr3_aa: CASSTTGTGVTPLHF
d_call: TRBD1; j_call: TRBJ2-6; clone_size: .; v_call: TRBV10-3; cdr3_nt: TGTGCCATCAGCAATCGACAGGGGGGGGCTCCTGGGGCCAACGTCCTGACTTTC; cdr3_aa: CAISNRQGGAPGANVLTF
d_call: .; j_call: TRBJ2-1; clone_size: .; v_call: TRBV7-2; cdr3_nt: TGTGCCAGCAGCGGCTACAATGAGCAGTTCTTC; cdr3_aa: CASSGYNEQFF
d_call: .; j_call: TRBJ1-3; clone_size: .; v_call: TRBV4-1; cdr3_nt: TGCGCCAGCAGCCAAGAGGGGAACACCATATATTTT; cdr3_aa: CASSQEGNTIYF
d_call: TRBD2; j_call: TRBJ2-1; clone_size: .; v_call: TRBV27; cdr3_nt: TGTGCCAGCAGTCCCCTCTGGACTAGCGGGAGCCCCTCGAACCCTAATGAGCAGTTCTTC; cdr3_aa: CASSPLWTSGSPSNPNEQFF
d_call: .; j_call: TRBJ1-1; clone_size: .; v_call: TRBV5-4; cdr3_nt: TGTGCCAGCAGCGCCGGGGTGAACACTGAAGCTTTCTTT; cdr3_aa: CASSAGVNTEAFF
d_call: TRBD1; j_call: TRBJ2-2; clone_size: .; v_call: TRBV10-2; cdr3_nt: TGCGCCAGCAGCCCACAGGGGATTGGCGGGGAGCTGTTTTTT; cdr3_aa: CASSPQGIGGELFF
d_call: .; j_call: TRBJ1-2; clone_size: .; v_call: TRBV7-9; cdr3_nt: TGTGCCAGCAGCTTAGGGGGCTATGGCTACACCTTC; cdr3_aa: CASSLGGYGYTF
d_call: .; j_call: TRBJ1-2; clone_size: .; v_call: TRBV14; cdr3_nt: TGTGCCAGCAGCCGGGGAGGGGAGGATGGCTACACCTTC; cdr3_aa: CASSRGGEDGYTF
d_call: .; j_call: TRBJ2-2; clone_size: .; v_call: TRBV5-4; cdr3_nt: TGTGCCAGCAGCTTAGGAGGGGGCGCCGGCGGGGAGCTGTTTTTT; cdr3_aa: CASSLGGGAGGELFF
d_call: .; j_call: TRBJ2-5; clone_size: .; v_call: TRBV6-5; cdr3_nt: TGTGCCAGCAGCGGGAGGGGACAGCAAGAGACCCAGTACTTC; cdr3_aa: CASSGRGQQETQYF
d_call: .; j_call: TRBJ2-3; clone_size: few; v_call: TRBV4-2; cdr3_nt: TGTGCCAGCAGCCAAGGGCAGGAGCCCACAGATACGCAGTATTTT; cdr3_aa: CASSQGQEPTDTQYF
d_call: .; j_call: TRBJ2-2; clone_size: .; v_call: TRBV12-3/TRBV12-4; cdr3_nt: TGTGCCAGCAGTCGGGGAATCGGGGAGCTGTTTTTT; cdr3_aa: CASSRGIGELFF
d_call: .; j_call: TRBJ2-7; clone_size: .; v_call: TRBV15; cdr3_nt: TGTGCCACCAGCAGAGTAGCTTCACCGACCTACGAGCAGTACTTC; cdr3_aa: CATSRVASPTYEQYF
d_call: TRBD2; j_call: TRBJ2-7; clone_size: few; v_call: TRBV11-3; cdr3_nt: TGTGCCAGCAGCCCCGGGGGGGGGTTCGAGCAGTACTTC; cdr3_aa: CASSPGGGFEQYF
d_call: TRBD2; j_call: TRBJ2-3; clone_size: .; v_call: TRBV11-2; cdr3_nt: TGTGCCAGCAGCCTGGGACTAGCGGGGGGAGTAGCAGATACGCAGTATTTT; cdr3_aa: CASSLGLAGGVADTQYF
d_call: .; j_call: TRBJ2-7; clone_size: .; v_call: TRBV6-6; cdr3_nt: TGTGCCAGCAGTTACGGGGTGTACTCCTACGAGCAGTACTTC; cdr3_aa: CASSYGVYSYEQYF
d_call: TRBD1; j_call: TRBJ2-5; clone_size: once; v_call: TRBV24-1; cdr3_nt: TGTGCCACCAGTGACCCGGGAACAGGGGGGTGGGAGACCCAGTACTTC; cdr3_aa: CATSDPGTGGWETQYF
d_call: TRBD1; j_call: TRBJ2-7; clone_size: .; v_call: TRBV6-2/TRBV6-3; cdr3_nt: TGTGCCAGCAGCCTCCCGGACAGGAACTACGAGCAGTACTTC; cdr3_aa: CASSLPDRNYEQYF
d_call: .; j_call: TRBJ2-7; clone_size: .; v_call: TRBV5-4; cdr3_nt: TGTGCCAGCAGCTTGAAGGACTACGAGCAGTACTTC; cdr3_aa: CASSLKDYEQYF
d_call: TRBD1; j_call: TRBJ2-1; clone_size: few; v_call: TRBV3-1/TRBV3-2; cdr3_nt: TGTGCCAGCAGCCAAGAACTGGGACAGGGCTTTGAGCAGTTCTTC; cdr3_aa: CASSQELGQGFEQFF
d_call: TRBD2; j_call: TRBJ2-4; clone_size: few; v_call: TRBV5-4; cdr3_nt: TGTGCCAGCAGCGAGGGACTAGCGGGAGGGCAACTAAAAAACATTCAGTACTTC; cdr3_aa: CASSEGLAGGQLKNIQYF
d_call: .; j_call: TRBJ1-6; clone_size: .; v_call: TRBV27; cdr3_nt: TGTGCCGCTGGCTCCTATAATTCACCCCTCCACTTT; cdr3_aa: CAAGSYNSPLHF
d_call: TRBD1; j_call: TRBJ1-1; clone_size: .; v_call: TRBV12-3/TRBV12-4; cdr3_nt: TGTGCCAGCAGTTTGGGGACAGGGGGCGCGGCTTTCTTT; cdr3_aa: CASSLGTGGAAFF
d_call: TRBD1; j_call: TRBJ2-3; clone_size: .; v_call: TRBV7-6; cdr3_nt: TGTGCCAGCAGCCCTCCGGGACAGGGTACAGATACGCAGTATTTT; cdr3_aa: CASSPPGQGTDTQYF
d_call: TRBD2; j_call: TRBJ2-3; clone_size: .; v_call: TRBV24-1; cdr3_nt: TGTGCCATTGGATCCCCTGGGAGGGGCACAGATACGCAGTATTTT; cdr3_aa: CAIGSPGRGTDTQYF
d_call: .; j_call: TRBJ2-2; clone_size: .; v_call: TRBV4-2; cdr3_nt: TGTGCCAGCAGCCAAGGGGACACCACACGCGCCGGGGAGCTGTTTTTT; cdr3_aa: CASSQGDTTRAGELFF
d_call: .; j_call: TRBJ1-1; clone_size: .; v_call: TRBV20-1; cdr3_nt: TGCAGTGCTAGTCGAACAGCTTTGAGTGAAGCTTTCTTT; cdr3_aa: CSASRTALSEAFF
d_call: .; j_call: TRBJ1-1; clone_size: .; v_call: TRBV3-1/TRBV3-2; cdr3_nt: TGTGCCAGCAGCTTTGGGAACATGAACACTGAAGCTTTCTTT; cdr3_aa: CASSFGNMNTEAFF
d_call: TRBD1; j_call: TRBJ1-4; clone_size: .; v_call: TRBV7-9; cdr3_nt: TGTGCCAGCAGCGTAGACAGGGGAACTAATGAAAAACTGTTTTTT; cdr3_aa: CASSVDRGTNEKLFF
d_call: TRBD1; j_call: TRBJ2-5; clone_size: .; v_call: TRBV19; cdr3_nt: TGTGCCAGTAGCGCCACAGGGGGGCGTGAGACCCAGTACTTC; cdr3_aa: CASSATGGRETQYF
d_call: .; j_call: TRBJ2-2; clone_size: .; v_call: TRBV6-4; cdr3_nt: TGTGCCAGCAGCCTTAGCCGGGGCGGGGAGCTGTTTTTT; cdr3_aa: CASSLSRGGELFF
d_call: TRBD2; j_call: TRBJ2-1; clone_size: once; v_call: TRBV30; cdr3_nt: TGTGCCTGGAGTGTACCGAGCGGGGGGCCCCAGGATGAGCAGTTCTTC; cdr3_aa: CAWSVPSGGPQDEQFF
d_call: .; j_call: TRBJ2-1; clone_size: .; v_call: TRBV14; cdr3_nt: TGTGCCAGCAGCCCCCCCACCAGGGAAGTACAGTTCTTC; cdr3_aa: CASSPPTREVQFF
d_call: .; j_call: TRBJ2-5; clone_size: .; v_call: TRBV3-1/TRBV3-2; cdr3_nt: TGTGCCAGCAGCCAAGCCAGCCCAAGGACCCAGTACTTC; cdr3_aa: CASSQASPRTQYF
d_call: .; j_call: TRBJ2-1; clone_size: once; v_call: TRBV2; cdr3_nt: TGTGCCAGCGGCCCCCCGGAGGACATCTACAATGAGCAGTTCTTC; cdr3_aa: CASGPPEDIYNEQFF
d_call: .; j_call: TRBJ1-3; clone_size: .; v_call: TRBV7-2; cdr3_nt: TGTGCCAGCAGCTTAGCAAGGGGGTCCTCTGGAAACACCATATATTTT; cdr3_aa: CASSLARGSSGNTIYF
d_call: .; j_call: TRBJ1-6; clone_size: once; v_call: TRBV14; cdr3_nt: TGTGCCAGCAGCCAAAGGATATCACCCCTCCACTTT; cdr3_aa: CASSQRISPLHF
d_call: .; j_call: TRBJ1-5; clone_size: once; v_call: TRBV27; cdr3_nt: TGTGCCAGCAGTCTCGGGACCGCACGCAATCAGCCCCAGCATTTT; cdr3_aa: CASSLGTARNQPQHF
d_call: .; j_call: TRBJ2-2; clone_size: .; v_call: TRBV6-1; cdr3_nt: TGTGCCAGCAGTGAAGCCCTCCTAAACACCGGGGAGCTGTTTTTT; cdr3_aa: CASSEALLNTGELFF
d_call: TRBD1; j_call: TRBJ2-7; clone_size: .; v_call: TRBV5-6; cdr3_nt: TGTGCCAGCACCGCAGGGGGCGGCGAGCAGTACTTC; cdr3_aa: CASTAGGGEQYF